The 30 T cell receptor beta chains reported below all come from one sample, sequenced in a study of blood T cell repertoires in COVID-19 (dated by TCRdb to the early 2020s). Library prep was done by the immunoSEQ multiplex PCR assay. TCRdb mirrors the immuneACCESS table, restricted to in-frame sequences. Some clones are absent from its copies; in checked studies, under half trace to an unresolved V gene, and the reason for the others is unknown. This sample comprises fewer than 25,000 clones, about 89% of them detected only once. The top ten clonotypes cover under 4.5% of the sample. Sequenced sample: peripheral blood. The source is a human donor in a cohort sampled during active COVID-19.

This clone was recorded a few times. The chain recombines TRBV11-2 with TRBJ2-1; tentatively, D is TRBD1 (6 bases). V lost 2 bases to trimming and J lost 14 bases, with 10 bases between them. Germline V CDR1 and CDR2: SGHAT, FQNNGV. The CDR3 runs 11 residues. CDR3 sequence: CASSLRTDEFF. DNA of the CDR3: TGTGCCAGCAGCTTACGGACAGACGAGTTCTTC.

The genes are TRBV7-8 and TRBJ1-2; a possible D gene is TRBD1 (6 bases). The CDR3 is made up of 16 amino acids. Germline V lookup: CDR1 SGHVS, CDR2 FQNEAQ. V was cut by 1 base and J by 7 bases, with 19 bases left in between. For the CDR3, the DNA is TGTGCCAGCAGCTTAGAGGCAGGGGCAGCAGGCGGTGGCTACACCTTC. It encodes CASSLEAGAAGGGYTF.

The chain combines TRBV30 with TRBJ2-5; D unclear. The V end was cut by 3 bases, the J end by 7 bases, with 21 bases between. The CDR3 is 15 residues long. Looked up from germline, CDR1 is GTSNPN and CDR2 is SVGIG (reference sequence). The CDR3 region has the DNA TGTGCCTGGAGAAGGAGAGAATCCCCCCTCGGGACCCAGTACTTC. It specifies CAWRRRESPLGTQYF. The complete variable domain, with remaining parts taken from reference TRBV30 and TRBJ2-5, reads SQTIHQWPATLVQPVGSPLSLECTVEGTSNPNLYWYRQAAGRGLQLLFYSVGIGQISSEVPQNLSASRPQDRQFILSSKKLLLSDSGFYLCAWRRRESPLGTQYFGPGTRLLVL.

This chain connects TRBV7-2 to TRBJ2-1; D possibly corresponds to TRBD2 (7 bases). Trimming shortened V by 3 bases and J by 8 bases, and 14 bases separated the two germline ends. Germline values: CDR1 SGHTA, CDR2 FQGNSA. The CDR3 runs 14 residues. This CDR3 reads CASSFSRGGDEQFF. In DNA, the CDR3 is TGTGCCAGCAGCTTCAGCAGGGGAGGGGATGAGCAGTTCTTC.

The chain recombines TRBV28 with TRBJ1-2, with TRBD1 identical over 9 bases. This CDR3 region has 16 residues. V gave up 7 bases and J gave up 3 bases; unmatched junction bases: 12. The germline V gene encodes CDR1 MDHEN and CDR2 SYDVKM. In DNA form, the CDR3 reads TGTGCCAGCACCCCGCGTGGGACAGGGCGATACTATGGCTACACCTTC. Translation gives CASTPRGTGRYYGYTF.

This clone was detected once. V usage is TRBV18 and J usage is TRBJ1-4; D unclear. Germline loops: CDR1 KGHSH, CDR2 LQKENI. The CDR3 runs to 16 residues. Between the trimmed V and J ends, which lost 0 bases and 6 bases, there was a span of 14 bases. The CDR3 DNA reads TGTGCCAGCTCACCACCGTTGCCCTTAACAGATGAAAAACTGTTTTTT. This sequence encodes CASSPPLPLTDEKLFF. The complete variable domain, with remaining parts taken from reference TRBV18 and TRBJ1-4, reads NAGVMQNPRHLVRRRGQEARLRCSPMKGHSHVYWYRQLPEEGLKFMVYLQKENIIDESGMPKERFSAEFPKEGPSILRIQQVVRGDSAAYFCASSPPLPLTDEKLFFGSGTQLSVL.

The J gene is TRBJ2-3, the V gene TRBV5-6; TRBD1 aligns across 9 bases. This CDR3 contains 15 residues. CDR1 SGHDT and CDR2 YYEEEE come from the germline V gene. V gave up 2 bases and J gave up 6 bases; unmatched junction bases: 7. CDR3 DNA sequence: TGTGCCAGCAGCTTTGGGGACAGGGCATCCGATACGCAGTATTTT. It codes for CASSFGDRASDTQYF.

Only one count was recorded for this clone. The chain is built from TRBV18 and TRBJ1-1; 7 nucleotides align to TRBD1. Unmatched junction bases numbered 8, after V lost 3 bases and J lost 4 bases. The V gene's germline CDR1 is KGHSH and CDR2 LQKENI. This CDR3 has 15 amino acids. CDR3 sequence: CASSPRQRQGTEAFF. CDR3 bases: TGTGCCAGCTCACCTCGCCAGAGACAGGGCACTGAAGCTTTCTTT.

The rearrangement uses TRBV11-3 and TRBJ2-2; TRBD1 matches 9 bases. Germline trimming cut 6 bases from V and 5 bases from J; bases unmatched to any gene: 7. The CDR3 runs to 15 residues. Germline V lookup: CDR1 SGHNT, CDR2 YENEEA. CDR3 sequence (DNA): TGTGCCAGCAGGGCGGGACAGGGACCAACCGGGGAGCTGTTTTTT. It codes for CASRAGQGPTGELFF. The full variable domain, rest sourced from reference TRBV11-3 and TRBJ2-2, is EAGVVQSPRYKIIEKKQPVAFWCNPISGHNTLYWYLQNLGQGPELLIRYENEEAVDDSQLPKDRFSAERLKGVDSTLKIQPAELGDSAVYLCASRAGQGPTGELFFGEGSRLTVL.

This clone was observed a single time. The V and J genes are TRBV5-6 and TRBJ2-7; 14 bases fit TRBD2. V was clipped by 1 base and J by 3 bases; unmatched bases: 9. The CDR3 consists of 18 residues. Germline lookup yields CDR1 SGHDT and CDR2 YYEEEE. CDR3 in amino acids: CASSLMPGLAGDHYEQYV. The DNA of the CDR3 is TGTGCCAGCAGCTTGATGCCGGGACTAGCGGGAGACCACTACGAGCAGTACGTC.

This sequence joins TRBV11-3 and TRBJ2-1; 7 bases are a match to TRBD2. V dropped 6 bases and J dropped 0; count of bases not matched to a gene: 5. The CDR3 is made up of 15 amino acids. Germline CDR1 and CDR2: SGHNT and YENEEA. CDR3 DNA: TGTGCCAGCAGGCTGGGCGGGGGCTCCTACAATGAGCAGTTCTTC. This sequence encodes CASRLGGGSYNEQFF. Combining the CDR3 with reference TRBV11-3 and TRBJ2-1 gives the whole variable domain EAGVVQSPRYKIIEKKQPVAFWCNPISGHNTLYWYLQNLGQGPELLIRYENEEAVDDSQLPKDRFSAERLKGVDSTLKIQPAELGDSAVYLCASRLGGGSYNEQFFGPGTRLTVL.

The CDR3 DNA sequence: TGTGCCAGCTCACCAAGTCAAACTTCGTCCTATAATTCACCCCTCCACTTT. Its protein is CASSPSQTSSYNSPLHF. The chain couples TRBV18 to TRBJ1-6; D unresolved. There are 17 residues in the CDR3. CDR1 is KGHSH and CDR2 is LQKENI in the germline V gene. V was pared by 2 bases and J by 1 base, with 12 bases between.

This clone was seen a handful of times. The rearrangement links TRBV7-2 to TRBJ2-5, with 9 bases lining up with TRBD2. Looked up from germline, CDR1 is SGHTA and CDR2 is FQGNSA. V lost 6 bases to trimming and J lost 4 bases; unmatched junction nucleotides: 9. The CDR3 length is 15 residues. In DNA form, the CDR3 reads TGTGCCAGCAGTTCACGGGGACTAGCTGGAGAGACCCAGTACTTC. Translating gives CASSSRGLAGETQYF.

The chain uses TRBV6-5 and TRBJ1-1; TRBD1 might be the D (5 bases). This CDR3 comprises 13 residues. Between the trimmed V and J ends, which lost 2 bases and 7 bases, there was a span of 11 bases. CDR1 is MNHEY, CDR2 SVGAGI, per germline. CDR3 region: CASSYGGSGEAFF. The CDR3, as DNA: TGTGCCAGCAGTTACGGGGGGAGCGGTGAAGCTTTCTTT.

The chain links TRBV18 to TRBJ2-5; D not resolved. Trimming left V 6 bases short and J 2 bases short, with 19 bases between. Germline V gives CDR1 KGHSH, CDR2 LQKENI. This CDR3 region has 16 residues. The CDR3 coding sequence is TGTGCCAGCTCCCCCTTGGCCCGCCTTAAACAAGAGACCCAGTACTTC. It encodes CASSPLARLKQETQYF. The variable domain in full, with the rest retrieved from reference TRBV18 and TRBJ2-5, is NAGVMQNPRHLVRRRGQEARLRCSPMKGHSHVYWYRQLPEEGLKFMVYLQKENIIDESGMPKERFSAEFPKEGPSILRIQQVVRGDSAAYFCASSPLARLKQETQYFGPGTRLLVL.

The rearrangement links TRBV19 to TRBJ2-3, with TRBD2 matching over 8 bases. The germline V gene encodes CDR1 LNHDA and CDR2 SQIVND (reference sequence). This CDR3 has 17 residues. V lost 5 bases to trimming and J lost 1 base; unmatched junction nucleotides: 11. Written as DNA, the CDR3 is TGTGCCAGTAGTCAAGGACTAGCAGGTGGTGGCACAGATACGCAGTATTTT. Translated, it gives CASSQGLAGGGTDTQYF.

The chain uses TRBV9 and TRBJ1-1; D is unclear. The CDR3 totals 13 residues. Germline CDR1 and CDR2: SGDLS and YYNGEE. V shed 4 bases and J shed 0 bases, with 7 bases lying between them. The CDR3 here is CASSFQMNTEAFF. For the CDR3, the DNA is TGTGCCAGCAGCTTTCAGATGAACACTGAAGCTTTCTTT. The variable domain in full, with the rest retrieved from reference TRBV9 and TRBJ1-1, is DSGVTQTPKHLITATGQRVTLRCSPRSGDLSVYWYQQSLDQGLQFLIQYYNGEERAKGNILERFSAQQFPDLHSELNLSSLELGDSALYFCASSFQMNTEAFFGQGTRLTVV.

The J gene is TRBJ2-1, the V gene TRBV19; D unclear. The ends were cut back, 1 base at V and 6 bases at J, with 10 bases in the middle. The CDR3 has 14 residues. Germline CDR1 and CDR2: LNHDA and SQIVND (reference sequence). The CDR3 DNA sequence: TGTGCCAGTAGTATAGGACTTGCGGCCAATGAGCAGTTCTTC. Encoded protein: CASSIGLAANEQFF.

V gene TRBV13 combines with J gene TRBJ2-7, with TRBD1 matching 7 bases. Germline CDR1 PRHDT, CDR2 FYEKMQ (reference sequence). This CDR3 has 13 residues. The ends lost 5 bases at V and 6 bases at J; junction bases unmatched: 7. The chain's CDR3 is CASSRDRAPEQYV. CDR3 sequence (DNA): TGTGCCAGCAGCCGCGACAGGGCTCCCGAGCAGTACGTC.

This sequence joins TRBV6-5 and TRBJ2-6; D is perhaps TRBD1 (5 bases). Trimming removed 4 bases from V and 2 bases from J, with 6 bases in between. CDR1 and CDR2 from the germline V gene are MNHEY and SVGAGI. The CDR3 has 14 residues. This chain's CDR3 is CASSLGAGANVLTF. The CDR3 nucleotides are TGTGCCAGCAGTTTAGGGGCTGGGGCCAACGTCCTGACTTTC.

The chain recombines TRBV2 with TRBJ2-2; D remains unclear. Trimming took 3 bases from V and 4 from J, leaving 6 bases between them. In germline, CDR1 is SNHLY, CDR2 FYNNEI. This CDR3 is 13 amino acids long. The chain's CDR3 is CASSEAFTGELFF. The CDR3 DNA is TGTGCCAGCAGTGAGGCCTTCACCGGGGAGCTGTTTTTT.

V gene TRBV2 combines with J gene TRBJ2-7; D not certain. Germline-derived CDR1 and CDR2 are SNHLY and FYNNEI. Trimming took 4 bases from V and 3 from J, leaving 13 bases between them. CDR3 length equals 14 residues. The CDR3 sequence is CASSASAVLYEQYV. For the CDR3, the DNA is TGTGCCAGCAGTGCCTCCGCGGTACTCTACGAGCAGTACGTC.

The chain couples TRBV2 to TRBJ1-1, with D perhaps matching TRBD1 (5 bases). Germline V lookup: CDR1 SNHLY, CDR2 FYNNEI. Trimming took off 6 bases at V and 7 bases at J, with 18 bases between the two ends. The CDR3 length is 14 residues. In DNA form, the CDR3 reads TGTGCCAGCAGACCAAATTCAGGGCCATATGAAGCTTTCTTT. This encodes CASRPNSGPYEAFF.

This chain connects TRBV24-1 to TRBJ1-1, with D unresolved. Germline lookup yields CDR1 KGHDR and CDR2 SFDVKD. This CDR3 is 14 amino acids long. Trimming shortened V by 9 bases and J by 6 bases, and 19 bases separated the two germline ends. CDR3 nucleotides: TGTGCCACCGTCAATACCCTACGAGGGCCTGAAGCTTTCTTT. Amino acid sequence: CATVNTLRGPEAFF.

V gene TRBV14 combines with J gene TRBJ2-2, with 8 bases fitting TRBD2. After removal of 5 bases from V and 5 bases from J, the junction contained 10 bases not matched to a gene. The CDR3 is 16 amino acids. The V gene's germline CDR1 is SGHDN and CDR2 FVKESK. DNA of the CDR3: TGTGCCAGCAGCAAAAGGGCGGCGGGAGGAACCGGGGAGCTGTTTTTT. Amino acid sequence: CASSKRAAGGTGELFF. The full variable domain, its missing parts supplied by reference TRBV14 and TRBJ2-2, is EAGVTQFPSHSVIEKGQTVTLRCDPISGHDNLYWYRRVMGKEIKFLLHFVKESKQDESGMPNNRFLAERTGGTYSTLKVQPAELEDSGVYFCASSKRAAGGTGELFFGEGSRLTVL.

V gene TRBV29-1 combines with J gene TRBJ2-1; weak D call: TRBD1 (6 bases). The germline CDR1 and CDR2 sequences are SQVTM and ANQGSEA. The CDR3 has 13 amino acids. Trimming cost V 4 bases and J 1 base, with 8 bases left between them. CDR3: CSVGTVSYNEQFF. For the CDR3, the DNA is TGCAGCGTTGGGACAGTATCCTACAATGAGCAGTTCTTC.

This rearrangement joins TRBV11-2 to TRBJ2-3; 10 bases are a match to TRBD2. Germline lookup yields CDR1 SGHAT and CDR2 FQNNGV. V dropped 1 base and J dropped 3; count of bases not matched to a gene: 7. This CDR3 has 17 residues. CDR3: CASSLVAGGLITDTQYF. CDR3 DNA: TGTGCCAGCAGCTTAGTAGCGGGAGGATTGATAACAGATACGCAGTATTTT.

This sequence joins TRBV7-2 and TRBJ2-3; the D is unclear. V was cut by 4 bases and J by 4 bases, with 6 bases left in between. CDR1 SGHTA and CDR2 FQGNSA come from the germline V gene. The CDR3 has 12 residues. The CDR3 DNA reads as TGTGCCAGCAGCTCGGGTGCAGATACGCAGTATTTT. Encoded protein: CASSSGADTQYF.

The J gene is TRBJ1-2, the V gene TRBV11-2, with D perhaps TRBD1 (5 bases). Germline CDR1 SGHAT, CDR2 FQNNGV. Trimming pared 0 bases from V and 4 bases from J, leaving 27 bases between. This CDR3 spans 20 amino acids. The CDR3 region has the DNA TGTGCCAGCAGCTTAGAGTTTCGGGGGATGGACAATCTGCTCTCCTATGGCTACACCTTC. The encoded protein is CASSLEFRGMDNLLSYGYTF.

V gene TRBV5-1 combines with J gene TRBJ1-2; tentative D call: TRBD1 (6 bases). V was cut by 5 bases and J by 7 bases, with 18 bases left in between. This CDR3 is 14 amino acids long. From germline, CDR1 is SGHRS and CDR2 YFSETQ. In nucleotides, the CDR3 is TGCGCCAGCAGGGCGGAATGGGGGGGCTTTGGCTACACCTTC. Translation: CASRAEWGGFGYTF. Supplemented by reference TRBV5-1 and TRBJ1-2, the full variable domain reads KAGVTQTPRYLIKTRGQQVTLSCSPISGHRSVSWYQQTPGQGLQFLFEYFSETQRNKGNFPGRFSGRQFSNSRSEMNVSTLELGDSALYLCASRAEWGGFGYTFGSGTRLTVV.